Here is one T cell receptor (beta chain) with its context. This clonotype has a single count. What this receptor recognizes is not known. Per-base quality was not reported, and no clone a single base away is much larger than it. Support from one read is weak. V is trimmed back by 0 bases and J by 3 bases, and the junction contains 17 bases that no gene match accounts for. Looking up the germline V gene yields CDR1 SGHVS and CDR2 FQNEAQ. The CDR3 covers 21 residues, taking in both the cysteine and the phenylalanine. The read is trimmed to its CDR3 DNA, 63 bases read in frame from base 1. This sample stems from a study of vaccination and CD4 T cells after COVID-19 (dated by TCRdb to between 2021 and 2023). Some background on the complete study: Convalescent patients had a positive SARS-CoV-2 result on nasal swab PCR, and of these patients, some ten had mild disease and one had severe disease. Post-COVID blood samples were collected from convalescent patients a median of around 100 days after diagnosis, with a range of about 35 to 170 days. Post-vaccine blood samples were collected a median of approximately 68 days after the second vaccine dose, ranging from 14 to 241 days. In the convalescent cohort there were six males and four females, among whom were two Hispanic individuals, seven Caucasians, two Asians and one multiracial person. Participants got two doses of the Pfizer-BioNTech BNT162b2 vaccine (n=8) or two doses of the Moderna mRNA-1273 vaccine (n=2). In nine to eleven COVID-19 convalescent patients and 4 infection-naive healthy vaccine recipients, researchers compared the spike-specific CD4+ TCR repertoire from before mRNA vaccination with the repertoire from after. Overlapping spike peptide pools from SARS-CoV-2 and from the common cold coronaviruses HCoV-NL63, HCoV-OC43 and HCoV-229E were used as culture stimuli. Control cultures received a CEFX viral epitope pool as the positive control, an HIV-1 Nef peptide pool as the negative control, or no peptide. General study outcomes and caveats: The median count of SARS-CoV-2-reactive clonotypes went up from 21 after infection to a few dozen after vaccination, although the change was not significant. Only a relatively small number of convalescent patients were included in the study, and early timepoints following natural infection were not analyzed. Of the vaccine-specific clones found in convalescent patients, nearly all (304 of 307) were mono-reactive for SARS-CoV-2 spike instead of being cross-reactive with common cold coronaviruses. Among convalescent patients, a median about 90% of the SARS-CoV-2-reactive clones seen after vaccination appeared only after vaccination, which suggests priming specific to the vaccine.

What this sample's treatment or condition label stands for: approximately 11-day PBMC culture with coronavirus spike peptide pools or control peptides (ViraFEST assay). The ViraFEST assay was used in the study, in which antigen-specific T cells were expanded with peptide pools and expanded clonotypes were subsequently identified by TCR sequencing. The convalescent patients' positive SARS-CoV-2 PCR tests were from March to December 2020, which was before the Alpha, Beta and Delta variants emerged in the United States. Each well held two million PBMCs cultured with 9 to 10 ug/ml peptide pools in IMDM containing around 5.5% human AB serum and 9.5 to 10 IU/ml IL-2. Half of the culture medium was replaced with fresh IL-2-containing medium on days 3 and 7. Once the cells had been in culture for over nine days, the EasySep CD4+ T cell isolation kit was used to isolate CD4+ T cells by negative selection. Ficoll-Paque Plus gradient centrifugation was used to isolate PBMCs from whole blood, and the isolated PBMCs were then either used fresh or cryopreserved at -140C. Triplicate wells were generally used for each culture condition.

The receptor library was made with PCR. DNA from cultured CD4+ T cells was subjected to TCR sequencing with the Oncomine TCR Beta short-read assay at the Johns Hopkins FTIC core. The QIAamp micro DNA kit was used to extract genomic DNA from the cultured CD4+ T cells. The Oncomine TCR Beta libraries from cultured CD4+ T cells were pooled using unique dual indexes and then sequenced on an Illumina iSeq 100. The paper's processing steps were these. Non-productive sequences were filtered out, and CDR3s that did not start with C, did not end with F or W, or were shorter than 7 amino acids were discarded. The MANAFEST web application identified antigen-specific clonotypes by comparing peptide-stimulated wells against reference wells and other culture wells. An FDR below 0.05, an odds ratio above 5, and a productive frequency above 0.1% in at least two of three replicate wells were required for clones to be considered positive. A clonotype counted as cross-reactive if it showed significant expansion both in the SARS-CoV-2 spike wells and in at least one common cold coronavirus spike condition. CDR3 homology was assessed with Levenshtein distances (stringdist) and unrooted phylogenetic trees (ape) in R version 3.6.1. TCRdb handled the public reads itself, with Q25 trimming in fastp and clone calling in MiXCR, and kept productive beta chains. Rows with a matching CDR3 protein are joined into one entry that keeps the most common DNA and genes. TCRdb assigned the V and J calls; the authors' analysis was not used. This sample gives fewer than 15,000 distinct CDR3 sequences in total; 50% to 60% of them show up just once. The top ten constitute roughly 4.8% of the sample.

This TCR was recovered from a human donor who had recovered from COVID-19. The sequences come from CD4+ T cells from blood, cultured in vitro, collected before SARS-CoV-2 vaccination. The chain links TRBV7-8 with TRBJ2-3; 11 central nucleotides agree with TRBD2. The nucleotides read TGTGCCAGCAGCTTAGCGACCCTAACTAGCGGGGGCCTCCTGCGAACAGATACGCAGTATTTT. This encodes CASSLATLTSGGLLRTDTQYF.